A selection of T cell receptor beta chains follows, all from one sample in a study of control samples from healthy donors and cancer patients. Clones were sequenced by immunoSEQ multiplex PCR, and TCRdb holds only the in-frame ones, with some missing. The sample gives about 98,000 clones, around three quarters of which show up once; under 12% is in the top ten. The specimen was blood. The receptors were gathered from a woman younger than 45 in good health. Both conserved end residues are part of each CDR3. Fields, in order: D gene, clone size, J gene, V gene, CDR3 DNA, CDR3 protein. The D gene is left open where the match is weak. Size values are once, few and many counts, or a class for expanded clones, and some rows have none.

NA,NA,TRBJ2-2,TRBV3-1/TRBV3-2,TGTGCCAGCAGCCTAAGATTCGACACCGGGACCTACAGAACTTACACCGGGGAGCTGTTTTTT,CASSLRFDTGTYRTYTGELFF
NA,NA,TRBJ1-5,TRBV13,TGTGCCAGCAGCCCGGGCCCCAGGGAGCCCCAGCATTTT,CASSPGPREPQHF
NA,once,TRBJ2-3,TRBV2,TGTGCCAGCAGTGAAGGGTGGTCGGCAGATACGCAGTATTTT,CASSEGWSADTQYF
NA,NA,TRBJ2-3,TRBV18,TGTGCCAGCTCACCTACAGTGACGGTAGATACGCAGTATTTT,CASSPTVTVDTQYF
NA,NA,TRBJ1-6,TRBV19,TGTGCCAGTAGTCACAGGGCTAGCTCCTATAATTCACCCCTCCACTTT,CASSHRASSYNSPLHF
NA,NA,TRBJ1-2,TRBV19,TGTGCCAGTAGTCCCGTCCATCGTGAAACTAACTATGGCTACACCTTC,CASSPVHRETNYGYTF
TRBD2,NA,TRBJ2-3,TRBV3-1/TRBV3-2,TGTGCCAGCAGCCAAGACCAACTAGCGATCCCAGATACGCAGTATTTT,CASSQDQLAIPDTQYF
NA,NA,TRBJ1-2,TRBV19,TGTGCCAGTAGTAGGCAGAAAACCTATGGCTACACCTTC,CASSRQKTYGYTF
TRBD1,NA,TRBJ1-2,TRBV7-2,TGTGCCAGCAGCACCCGGACAGGGAATAACTATGGCTACACCTTC,CASSTRTGNNYGYTF
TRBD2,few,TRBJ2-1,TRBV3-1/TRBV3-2,TGTGCCAGCAGCCCGGGGGGGGCCGAGTACAATGAGCAGTTCTTC,CASSPGGAEYNEQFF
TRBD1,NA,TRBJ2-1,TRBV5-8,TGTGCCAGCAGCTTGGGAGGACAAGGGGGCCGGGAGCAGTTCTTC,CASSLGGQGGREQFF
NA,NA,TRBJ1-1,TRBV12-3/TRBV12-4,TGTGCCAGCAGTTTAGCCATGAACACTGAAGCTTTCTTT,CASSLAMNTEAFF
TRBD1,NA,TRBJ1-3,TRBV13,TGTGCCAGCAGCTTGGGCGGGACAGGTCAACACACCATATATTTT,CASSLGGTGQHTIYF
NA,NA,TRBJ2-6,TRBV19,TGTGCCAGTAGTACGGGACGGCTCTCTGGGGCCAACGTCCTGACTTTC,CASSTGRLSGANVLTF
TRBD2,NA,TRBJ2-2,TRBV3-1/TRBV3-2,TGTGCCAGCAGCTTACGCGGGGGAACGAACACCGGGGAGCTGTTTTTT,CASSLRGGTNTGELFF
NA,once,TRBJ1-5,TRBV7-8,TGTGCCAGCAGCTTAGGCCGGGCCAACAATCAGCCCCAGCATTTT,CASSLGRANNQPQHF
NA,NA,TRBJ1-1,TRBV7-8,TGTGCCAGCAGCTTCGGGCAGACTGAAGCTTTCTTT,CASSFGQTEAFF
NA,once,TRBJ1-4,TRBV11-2,TGTGCCAGCAGCTTGAATCTTCTGGAAAAACTGTTTTTT,CASSLNLLEKLFF
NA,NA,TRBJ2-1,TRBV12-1,TGTGCCAGCAGCTTTCCTGGGTCGGGGGGAAGGAATGAGCAGTTCTTC,CASSFPGSGGRNEQFF
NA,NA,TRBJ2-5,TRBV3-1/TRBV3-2,TGTGCCAGCAGCCAATCTCCGGCGGGCCGGGAGACCCAGTACTTC,CASSQSPAGRETQYF
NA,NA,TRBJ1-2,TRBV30,TGTGCCTGGAGTGGTGCCCAGCGTGGTGGCTACACCTTC,CAWSGAQRGGYTF
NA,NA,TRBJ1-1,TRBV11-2,TGTGCCAGCAGGTGGACAGCTGGGAACACTGAAGCTTTCTTT,CASRWTAGNTEAFF
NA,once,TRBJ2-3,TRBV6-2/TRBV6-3,TGTGCCAGCAGTTCTTGGAGGGGGGGCCTTTCCACCCCATATACGCAGTATTTT,CASSSWRGGLSTPYTQYF
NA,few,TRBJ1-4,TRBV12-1,TGTGCCAGCAGCTTTCAGGGGGGGACTAATGAAAAACTGTTTTTT,CASSFQGGTNEKLFF
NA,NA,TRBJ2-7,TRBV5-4,TGTGCCAGCAGCTTGGCCGCGACTAACAACGAGCAGTACTTC,CASSLAATNNEQYF
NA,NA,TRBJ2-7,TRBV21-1,TGTGCCAGCGGCAGGACAGGGCGGTACGAGCAGTACTTC,CASGRTGRYEQYF
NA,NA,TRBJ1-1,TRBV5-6,TGTGCCAGCAGCTCGGACTCGAACACTGAAGCTTTCTTT,CASSSDSNTEAFF
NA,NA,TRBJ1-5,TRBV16,TGTGCCAGCAGCCAAGACCGGGATCAGCCCCAGCATTTT,CASSQDRDQPQHF
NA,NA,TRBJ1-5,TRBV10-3,TGTGCCATCAGCGGACAGATGGGCAATCAGCCCCAGCATTTT,CAISGQMGNQPQHF
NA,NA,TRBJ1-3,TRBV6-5,TGTGCCAGCAGTCGCGGGGGATCTGGAAACACCATATATTTT,CASSRGGSGNTIYF
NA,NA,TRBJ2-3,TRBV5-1,TGCGCCAGCAGCTTGACAGAAACAGATACGCAGTATTTT,CASSLTETDTQYF
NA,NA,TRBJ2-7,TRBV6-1,TGTGCCAGCAGTGAAATGAATCCTTGGACGGGACTTCCCTACGAGCAGTACTTC,CASSEMNPWTGLPYEQYF
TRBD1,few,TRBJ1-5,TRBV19,TGTGCCAGTAAAGACAGGGGAATATTTCAGCCCCAGCATTTT,CASKDRGIFQPQHF
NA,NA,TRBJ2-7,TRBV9,TGTGCCAGCAGCGTAGATTTGTACAATTACGAGCAGTACTTC,CASSVDLYNYEQYF
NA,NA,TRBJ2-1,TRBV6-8,TGTGCCAGCAGTTATCGGGACAATTCTTACAATGAGCAGTTCTTC,CASSYRDNSYNEQFF
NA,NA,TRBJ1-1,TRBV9,TGTGCCAGCAGCGTAGCTCCGGGGAACACTGAAGCTTTCTTT,CASSVAPGNTEAFF
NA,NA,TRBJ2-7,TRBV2,TGTGCCAGCAGTGAGGGACGGCAGACCCACGAGCAGTACTTC,CASSEGRQTHEQYF
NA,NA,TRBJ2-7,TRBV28,TGTGCCAGCAGTCCACCTACGGGACGGACCTACGAGCAGTACTTC,CASSPPTGRTYEQYF
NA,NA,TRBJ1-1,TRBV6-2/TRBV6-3,TGTGCCAGCAGTTATGGTCTTTTGGGCACTGAAGCTTTCTTT,CASSYGLLGTEAFF
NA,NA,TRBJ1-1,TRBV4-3,TGCGCCAGCAGCCCCGGCGGGGGTGCGGAGGGGTGGGGCGCTGAAGCTTTCTTT,CASSPGGGAEGWGAEAFF
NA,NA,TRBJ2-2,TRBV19,TGTGCCAGTAGCCCTATCCCCAGCACCGGGGAGCTGTTTTTT,CASSPIPSTGELFF
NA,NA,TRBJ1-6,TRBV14,TGTGCCAGCAGCCAAGAGGCCGGGATTTCACCCCTCCACTTT,CASSQEAGISPLHF
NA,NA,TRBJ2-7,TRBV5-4,TGTGCCAGCAGCTTGAAGTCCACAGCTGCCTACGAGCAGTACTTC,CASSLKSTAAYEQYF